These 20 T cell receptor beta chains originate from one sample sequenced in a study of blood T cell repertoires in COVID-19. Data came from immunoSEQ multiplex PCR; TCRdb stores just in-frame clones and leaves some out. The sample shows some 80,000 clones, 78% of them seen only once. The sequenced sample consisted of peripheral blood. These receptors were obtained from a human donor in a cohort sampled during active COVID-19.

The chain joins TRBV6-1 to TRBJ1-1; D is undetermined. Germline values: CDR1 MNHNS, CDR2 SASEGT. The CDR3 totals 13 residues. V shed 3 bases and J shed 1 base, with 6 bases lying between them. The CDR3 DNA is TGTGCCAGCAGTGAGAGCTGGAACACTGAAGCTTTCTTT. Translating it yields CASSESWNTEAFF.

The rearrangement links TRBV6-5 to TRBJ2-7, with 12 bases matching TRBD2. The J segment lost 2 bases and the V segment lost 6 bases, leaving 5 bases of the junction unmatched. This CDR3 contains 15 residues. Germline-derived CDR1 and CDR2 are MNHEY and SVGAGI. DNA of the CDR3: TGTGCCAGCAGCTTGACTAGCGGGGGAACCTACGAGCAGTACTTC. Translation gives CASSLTSGGTYEQYF.

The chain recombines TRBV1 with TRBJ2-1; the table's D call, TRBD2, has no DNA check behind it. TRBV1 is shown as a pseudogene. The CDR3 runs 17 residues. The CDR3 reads CTSSPLIVGGRPNEQFF. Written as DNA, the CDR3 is TGCACCAGCAGCCCCCTCATTGTTGGCGGGAGACCCAATGAGCAGTTCTTC.

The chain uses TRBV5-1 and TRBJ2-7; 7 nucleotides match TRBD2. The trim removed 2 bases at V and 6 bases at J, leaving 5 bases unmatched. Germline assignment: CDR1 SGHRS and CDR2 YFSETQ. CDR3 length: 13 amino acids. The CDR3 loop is CASSFGGFPEQYF. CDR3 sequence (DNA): TGCGCCAGCAGCTTCGGGGGGTTCCCCGAGCAGTACTTC.

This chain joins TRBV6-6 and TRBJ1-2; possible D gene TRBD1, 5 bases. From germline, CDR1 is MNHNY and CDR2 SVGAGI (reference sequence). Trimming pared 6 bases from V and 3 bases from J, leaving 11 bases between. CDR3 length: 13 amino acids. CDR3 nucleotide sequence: TGTGCCAGCAGCCCACAGGCCCACTATGGCTACACCTTC. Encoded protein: CASSPQAHYGYTF.

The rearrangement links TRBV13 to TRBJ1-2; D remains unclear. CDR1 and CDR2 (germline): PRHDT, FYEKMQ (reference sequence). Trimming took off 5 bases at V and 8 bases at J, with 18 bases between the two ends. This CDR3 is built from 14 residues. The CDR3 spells CASSPSVSSRGYTF. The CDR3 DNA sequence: TGTGCCAGCAGCCCCTCGGTCTCGAGTCGGGGCTACACCTTC.

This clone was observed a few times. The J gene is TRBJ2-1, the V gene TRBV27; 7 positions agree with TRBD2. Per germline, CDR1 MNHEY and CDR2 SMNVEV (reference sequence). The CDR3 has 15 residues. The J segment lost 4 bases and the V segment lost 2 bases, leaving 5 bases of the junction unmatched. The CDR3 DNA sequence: TGTGCCAGCAGTTTAACATACGGGGGGTACAATGAGCAGTTCTTC. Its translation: CASSLTYGGYNEQFF.

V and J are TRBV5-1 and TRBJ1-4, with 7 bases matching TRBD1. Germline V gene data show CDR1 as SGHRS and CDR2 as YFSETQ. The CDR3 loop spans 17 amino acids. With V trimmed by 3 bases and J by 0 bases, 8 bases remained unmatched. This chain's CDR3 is CASSSGQKSATNEKLFF. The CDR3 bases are TGCGCCAGCAGCTCGGGACAGAAATCCGCAACTAATGAAAAACTGTTTTTT. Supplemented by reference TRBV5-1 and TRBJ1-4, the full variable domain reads KAGVTQTPRYLIKTRGQQVTLSCSPISGHRSVSWYQQTPGQGLQFLFEYFSETQRNKGNFPGRFSGRQFSNSRSEMNVSTLELGDSALYLCASSSGQKSATNEKLFFGSGTQLSVL.

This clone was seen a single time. The CDR3 nucleotides are TGTGCCAGCAGCTTGGCGCCCTCCGGGACAGGAGCCTACAATGAGCAGTTCTTC. Translation gives CASSLAPSGTGAYNEQFF. The chain carries TRBV5-8 and TRBJ2-1; 8 bases line up with TRBD1. V was clipped by 0 bases and J by 2 bases; unmatched bases: 10. The germline V gene has CDR1 SGHTS and CDR2 YDEGEE. The CDR3 runs to 18 residues.

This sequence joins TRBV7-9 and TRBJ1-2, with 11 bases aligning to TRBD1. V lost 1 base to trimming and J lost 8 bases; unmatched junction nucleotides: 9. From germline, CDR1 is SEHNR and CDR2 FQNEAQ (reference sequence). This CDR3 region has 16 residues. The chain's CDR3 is CASSLGLDRGLLGYTF. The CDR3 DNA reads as TGTGCCAGCAGCTTAGGGCTGGACAGGGGGCTGTTGGGCTACACCTTC.

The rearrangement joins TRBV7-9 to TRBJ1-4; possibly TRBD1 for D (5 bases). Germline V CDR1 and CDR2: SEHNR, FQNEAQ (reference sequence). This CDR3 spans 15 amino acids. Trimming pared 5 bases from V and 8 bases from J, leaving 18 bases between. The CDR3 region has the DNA TGTGCCAGCAGCGTCGCCGGGACTAGAGAGGAAAAACTGTTTTTT. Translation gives CASSVAGTREEKLFF.

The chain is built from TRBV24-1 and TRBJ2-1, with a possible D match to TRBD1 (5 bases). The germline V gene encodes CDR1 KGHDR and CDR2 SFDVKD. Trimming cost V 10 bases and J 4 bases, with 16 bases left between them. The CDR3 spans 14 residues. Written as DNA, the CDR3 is TGTGCCACGGGGCCAAATAGGTATTACAATGAGCAGTTCTTC. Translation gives CATGPNRYYNEQFF.

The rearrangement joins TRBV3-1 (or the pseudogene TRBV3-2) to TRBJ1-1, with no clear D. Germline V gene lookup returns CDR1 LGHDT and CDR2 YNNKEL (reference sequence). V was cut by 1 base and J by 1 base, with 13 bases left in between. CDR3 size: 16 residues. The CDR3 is CASSQGLNTGNTEAFF. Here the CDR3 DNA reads TGTGCCAGCAGCCAAGGTCTAAATACGGGGAACACTGAAGCTTTCTTT.

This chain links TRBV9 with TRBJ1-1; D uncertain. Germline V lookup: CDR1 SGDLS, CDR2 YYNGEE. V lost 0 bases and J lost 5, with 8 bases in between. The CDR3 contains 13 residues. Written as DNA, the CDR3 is TGTGCCAGCAGCGTAGCTGGTGAGACTGAAGCTTTCTTT. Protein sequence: CASSVAGETEAFF. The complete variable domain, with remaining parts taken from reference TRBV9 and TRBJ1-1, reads DSGVTQTPKHLITATGQRVTLRCSPRSGDLSVYWYQQSLDQGLQFLIQYYNGEERAKGNILERFSAQQFPDLHSELNLSSLELGDSALYFCASSVAGETEAFFGQGTRLTVV.

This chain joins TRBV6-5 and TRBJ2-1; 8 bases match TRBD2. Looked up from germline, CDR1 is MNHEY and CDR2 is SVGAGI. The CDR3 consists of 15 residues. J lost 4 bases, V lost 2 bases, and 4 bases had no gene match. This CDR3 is CASSYGLAGYNEQFF. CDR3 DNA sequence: TGTGCCAGCAGTTACGGGCTAGCGGGTTACAATGAGCAGTTCTTC.

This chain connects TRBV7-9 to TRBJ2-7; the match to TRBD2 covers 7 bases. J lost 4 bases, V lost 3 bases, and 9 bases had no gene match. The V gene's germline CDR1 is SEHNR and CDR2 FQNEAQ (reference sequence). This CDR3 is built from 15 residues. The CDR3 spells CASSLLQAGRYEQYV. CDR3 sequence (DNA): TGTGCCAGCAGCTTGCTGCAAGCGGGACGGTACGAGCAGTACGTC.

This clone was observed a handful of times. The CDR3 DNA sequence: TGTGCCAGCGTAGGACAGGGGGTTTTTCCGCACACTGAAGCTTTCTTT. Its protein is CASVGQGVFPHTEAFF. The chain has TRBV28 and TRBJ1-1; TRBD1 matches at 10 bases. From germline, CDR1 is MDHEN and CDR2 SYDVKM. The length of the CDR3 is 16 residues. J lost 3 bases, V lost 8 bases, and 12 bases had no gene match.

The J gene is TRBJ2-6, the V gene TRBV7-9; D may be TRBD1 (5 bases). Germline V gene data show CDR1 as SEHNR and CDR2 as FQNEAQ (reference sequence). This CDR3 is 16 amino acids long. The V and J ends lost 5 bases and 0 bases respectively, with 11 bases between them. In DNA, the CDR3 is TGTGCCAGCAGCCCAGGACATTTCTCTGGGGCCAACGTCCTGACTTTC. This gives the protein CASSPGHFSGANVLTF.

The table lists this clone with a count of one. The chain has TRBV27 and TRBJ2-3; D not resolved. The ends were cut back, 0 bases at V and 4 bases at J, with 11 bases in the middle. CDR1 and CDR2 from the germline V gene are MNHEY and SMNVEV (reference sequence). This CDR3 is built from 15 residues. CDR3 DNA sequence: TGTGCCAGCAGTTTATCGAACATCCGATCAGATACGCAGTATTTT. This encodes CASSLSNIRSDTQYF.

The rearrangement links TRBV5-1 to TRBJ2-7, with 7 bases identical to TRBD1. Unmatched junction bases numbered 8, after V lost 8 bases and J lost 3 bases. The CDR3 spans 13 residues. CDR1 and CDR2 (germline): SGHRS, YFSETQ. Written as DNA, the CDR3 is TGCGCCAGACTACAGGGGTTTAGCTACGAGCAGTACGTC. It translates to CARLQGFSYEQYV.